The 32 T cell receptor beta chains in this list originate from one sample, sequenced in a study of CD8+CD57+ T cells in acquired aplastic anemia. CDR3 and TCR beta VDJ profiling relied on a genomic DNA template. Via MiXCR, TCRdb re-called the reads, giving one row per CDR3 protein. The table lists hundreds of thousands of distinct CDR3 sequences, under 80% of them singletons. The source material was sorted CD4+, CD8+, or CD8+CD57+ T cells (not recorded which) from PBMCs. The receptors here all came from a human donor in good health, serving as a control.

The genes are TRBV9 and TRBJ2-7; D unresolved. From germline, CDR1 is SGDLS and CDR2 YYNGEE. The V end lost 8 bases, the J end lost 1 base, and 16 bases lay between the germline ends. This CDR3 is built from 14 residues. The CDR3: CASSISGESYEQYF. CDR3 DNA sequence: TGTGCCAGTAGTATCTCGGGTGAATCCTACGAGCAGTACTTC.

This chain joins TRBV19 and TRBJ2-3, with 7 bases that match TRBD2. V trimming: 5 bases; J trimming: 4 bases; junction bases outside the gene matches: 12. The V gene's germline CDR1 is LNHDA and CDR2 SQIVND (reference sequence). There are 16 residues in the CDR3. The CDR3 DNA is TGTGCCAGTAGTCCCGGGAGGAGCGGCGGGCCAGATACGCAGTATTTT. It is translated as CASSPGRSGGPDTQYF.

The chain uses TRBV5-1 and TRBJ1-1, with D unresolved. Per the germline V gene, CDR1 is SGHRS and CDR2 is YFSETQ. The CDR3 is 15 residues long. The V and J ends lost 2 bases and 0 bases respectively, with 11 bases between them. The CDR3 is CASSLDLVVNTEAFF. CDR3 nucleotides: TGCGCCAGCAGCTTAGATCTGGTGGTGAACACTGAAGCTTTCTTT.

The CDR3 coding sequence is TGTGCCAGCAGCGCAGCGGGGGCAACTAATGAAAAACTGCAGTACTTC. Protein: CASSAAGATNEKLQYF. The chain combines TRBV7-2 with TRBJ2-7; TRBD2 matches at 8 bases. Per the germline V gene, CDR1 is SGHTA and CDR2 is FQGNSA. The CDR3 length is 16 residues. Unmatched junction bases numbered 18, after V lost 5 bases and J lost 9 bases.

In its sample, this clonotype was seen a few times. This chain uses TRBV10-3 with TRBJ1-1; D remains unclear. The CDR3 totals 13 residues. The germline gives CDR1 ENHRY, CDR2 SYGVKD. Trimming shortened V by 4 bases and J by 1 base, and 7 bases separated the two germline ends. The CDR3 DNA reads as TGTGCCATCAGTGCCGCAGAGAACACTGAAGCTTTCTTT. The encoded protein is CAISAAENTEAFF.

The chain uses TRBV7-3 and TRBJ1-2; possible D gene TRBD1, 5 bases. The CDR3 spans 15 residues. V lost 5 bases, J lost 13 bases, and 26 bases lay in between. Germline V lookup: CDR1 SGHTA, CDR2 FQGTGA. CDR3 region: CASSMRAGSGANVTF. CDR3 DNA: TGTGCCAGCAGCATGCGCGCGGGGAGTGGGGCCAACGTCACCTTC.

Worth noting for this clonotype: The conserved phenylalanine or tryptophan normally closing the CDR3 is absent here, so this likely arose from a read error. The DNA is left out, because the CDR3 cannot be placed on it with certainty; the CDR3 is given as TCRdb lists it. V usage is TRBV2 and J usage is TRBJ2-7; whether TRBD2, the table's D call, matches the DNA was not checked. The CDR3 region is 14 residues in length, termini included. Germline V gene sequence: CDR1 SNHLY, CDR2 FYNNEI. The CDR3 loop reads CASSVESCSREGSL.

This clonotype showed up just once. At one end, the junction sequence differs from germline, possibly due to a read error. The chain combines TRBV5-1 with TRBJ2-1; 8 bases are shared with TRBD2. The CDR3 totals 15 residues. Germline CDR1 is SGHRS and CDR2 is YFSETQ. The CDR3 DNA reads TGCGCAAGCAGCTTCCGGAGCGGGGGAGTGGGTGAGCAGTTCTTT. It yields the protein CASSFRSGGVGEQFF.

J is TRBJ2-5 and V is TRBV7-9; possibly TRBD2 for D (6 bases). The CDR3 consists of 13 residues. Trimming shortened V by 5 bases and J by 4 bases, and 11 bases separated the two germline ends. In germline, CDR1 is SEHNR, CDR2 FQNEAQ (reference sequence). The CDR3 DNA sequence: TGTGCCAGCAGCGGGACTCCAATAGAGACCCAGTACTTC. This gives the protein CASSGTPIETQYF.

This clonotype appeared many times. The genes are TRBV7-8 and TRBJ2-3; 11 nucleotides line up with TRBD2. Per the germline V gene, CDR1 is SGHVS and CDR2 is FQNEAQ. V was clipped by 3 bases and J by 5 bases; unmatched bases: 4. The CDR3 spans 15 residues. CDR3 residues: CASSLGLAVQDTQYF. CDR3 coding DNA: TGTGCCAGCAGCTTGGGACTAGCGGTACAAGATACGCAGTATTTT.

This clonotype was counted at least ten times. The chain employs TRBV4-3 and TRBJ1-4; D is ambiguous. The CDR3 has 16 amino acids. Looked up from germline, CDR1 is LGHNA and CDR2 is YSLEER. The V end lost 2 bases, the J end lost 3 bases, and 13 bases lay between the germline ends. In nucleotides, the CDR3 is TGCGCCAGCAGCCAAAGCGCGAATGTGCCTAATGAAAAACTGTTTTTT. Residues: CASSQSANVPNEKLFF.

The V gene is TRBV5-1, the J gene TRBJ2-1; D assignment may be TRBD1 or TRBD2 (5 bases each). V lost 4 bases and J lost 3, with 11 bases in between. Looked up from germline, CDR1 is SGHRS and CDR2 is YFSETQ. The CDR3 covers 14 residues. CDR3 sequence: CASSRDRNYNEQFF. As DNA, the CDR3 is TGCGCCAGCAGCCGGGACCGGAACTACAATGAGCAGTTCTTC.

A note on this clonotype: A read error may account for a junction end that differs from germline. J is TRBJ2-6 and V is TRBV7-6; 9 bases map to TRBD1. Germline CDR1 reads SGHVS; CDR2 reads FNYEAQ. The CDR3 runs 18 residues. In DNA, the CDR3 is TGTGCTAGCAGCTACGCGGGACAGGGAGGGGAGACCCAGAACGTCCTGACTTTC. As protein: CASSYAGQGGETQNVLTF. The variable domain in full, with the rest retrieved from reference TRBV7-6 and TRBJ2-6, is GAGVSQSPRYKVTKRGQDVALRCDPISGHVSLYWYRQALGQGPEFLTYFNYEAQQDKSGLPNDRFSAERPEGSISTLTIQRTEQRDSAMYRCASSYAGQGGETQNVLTFGAGSRLTVL.

This clonotype was found a few times. One base away lies a much larger clone, so this may be a sequencing read error. This CDR3 fails to terminate in the conserved phenylalanine or tryptophan, so it likely reflects a read error. No DNA is shown, since the ends of the CDR3 on it are uncertain; the CDR3 is the one TCRdb lists. This chain connects TRBV7-2 to TRBJ2-5; the table's D call TRBD2 went unverified against the DNA. The CDR3 length equals 13 residues, ends included. Germline loops: CDR1 SGHTA, CDR2 FQGNSA. The CDR3: CASSVSGLVYEQY.

The J gene is TRBJ2-5, the V gene TRBV2; 7 positions match TRBD1. This CDR3 has 15 residues. The ends lost 5 bases at V and 7 bases at J; junction bases unmatched: 13. Germline V gives CDR1 SNHLY, CDR2 FYNNEI. The CDR3 loop is CASSSWERGLGTQYF. CDR3 sequence (DNA): TGTGCCAGCAGTTCCTGGGAGAGGGGGCTAGGGACCCAGTACTTC.

In this sample, this clonotype turned up a few times. The gene calls are TRBV20-1 and TRBJ2-1; D is ambiguous. The CDR3 extends over 13 amino acids. Trimming removed 6 bases at V and 12 bases at J, with 21 bases between. CDR1 DFQATT and CDR2 SNEGSKA come from the germline V gene (reference sequence). The CDR3 loop is CSARRFSTDTQFF. For the CDR3, the DNA is TGCAGTGCCCGGCGGTTTAGCACAGATACGCAGTTCTTC.

The chain carries TRBV9 and TRBJ1-6, with D perhaps matching TRBD1 (6 bases). The germline V and J ends were trimmed by 0 bases and 10 bases, with 11 bases remaining between them. This CDR3 is 14 amino acids long. Germline-derived CDR1 and CDR2 are SGDLS and YYNGEE. The CDR3 here is CASSVDRERSPLHF. CDR3 bases: TGTGCCAGCAGCGTAGACAGGGAAAGATCACCCCTCCACTTT.

As for this clonotype: A junction boundary mismatches the germline segment, possibly from a read error. The chain couples TRBV29-1 to TRBJ2-7; TRBD1 matches 9 bases. The CDR3 consists of 14 residues. Germline V gene lookup returns CDR1 SQVTM and CDR2 ANQGSEA. CDR3 loop: CSVPMTGGSYAQYF. The CDR3 DNA reads as TGCAGCGTCCCTATGACAGGGGGTTCCTACGCGCAGTACTTC.

About this clonotype: The junction shows a germline mismatch at one end, possibly a read error. The genes are TRBV9 and TRBJ1-6, with 7 bases that match TRBD1. The CDR3 consists of 14 residues. Per germline, CDR1 SGDLS and CDR2 YYNGEE. The CDR3 DNA reads as TGCGCCAGCAGCTTCCAGGGGGAACATTCACCCCGCGACTTT. It specifies CASSFQGEHSPRDF.

This clonotype was recorded many times. The genes are TRBV6-5 and TRBJ2-1, with a tentative D call TRBD2 (5 bases). Germline V gene data show CDR1 as MNHEY and CDR2 as SVGAGI. The CDR3 has 15 residues. V was trimmed by 6 bases and J by 6 bases, leaving 18 bases between them. CDR3 loop: CASRTPGTKFNEQFF. As DNA, the CDR3 is TGTGCCAGCAGAACACCGGGAACCAAGTTCAATGAGCAGTTCTTC.

In this sample, this clonotype turned up many times. The chain recombines TRBV6-5 with TRBJ2-7; D call uncertain. Deletions cut 6 bases from V and 6 bases from J, with 18 bases between. This CDR3 is built from 14 residues. The germline V gene encodes CDR1 MNHEY and CDR2 SVGAGI. In nucleotides, the CDR3 is TGTGCCAGCAGCCGAGCCCAAATTAAGGGCGAGCAGTACTTC. It yields the protein CASSRAQIKGEQYF.

Concerning this clonotype: The CDR3 end shows no conserved phenylalanine or tryptophan, and so a read error is likely. It is unclear where the CDR3 begins or ends on the DNA, so no DNA is shown, and the CDR3 is as TCRdb lists it. The chain combines TRBV7-6 with TRBJ2-7; TRBD1, the table's D call, was not compared with the DNA. Termini included, the CDR3 measures 14 amino acids. CDR1 and CDR2 (germline): SGHVS, FNYEAQ. CDR3 region: CASSLLGQGDQSAL.

There are many counts of this clonotype. The J gene is TRBJ2-6, the V gene TRBV7-6; 7 nucleotides match TRBD2. CDR1 and CDR2 from the germline V gene are SGHVS and FNYEAQ. V was clipped by 7 bases and J by 0 bases; unmatched bases: 9. The length of the CDR3 is 17 residues. The CDR3 is CASTLGRVPSGANVLTF. CDR3 in DNA: TGTGCCAGCACCCTAGGGAGGGTCCCCTCTGGGGCCAACGTCCTGACTTTC. Complete variable domain (other parts from reference TRBV7-6 and TRBJ2-6): GAGVSQSPRYKVTKRGQDVALRCDPISGHVSLYWYRQALGQGPEFLTYFNYEAQQDKSGLPNDRFSAERPEGSISTLTIQRTEQRDSAMYRCASTLGRVPSGANVLTFGAGSRLTVL.

This chain links TRBV12-3 or TRBV12-4 with TRBJ2-7; D unclear. The CDR3 totals 14 residues. Deletions cut 5 bases from V and 3 bases from J, with 14 bases between. Written as DNA, the CDR3 is TGTGCCAGCAGTCTCCAACTTGGGAACTACGAGCAGTACTTC. Its translation is CASSLQLGNYEQYF.

This clonotype was observed at least ten times. CDR3 nucleotide sequence: TGTGCCAGCAGTGCGATTTCCGGGACAGGGGGTCCCGGGGAGCTGTTTTTT. It translates to CASSAISGTGGPGELFF. The V and J genes are TRBV25-1 and TRBJ2-2; 11 bases map to TRBD1. CDR1 and CDR2 (germline): MGHDK, SYGVNS. Trimming cost V 4 bases and J 6 bases; bases outside gene matches: 10. The CDR3 totals 17 residues. Variable domain in full (rest from reference TRBV25-1 and TRBJ2-2): EADIYQTPRYLVIGTGKKITLECSQTMGHDKMYWYQQDPGMELHLIHYSYGVNSTEKGDLSSESTVSRIRTEHFPLTLESARPSHTSQYLCASSAISGTGGPGELFFGEGSRLTVL.

As DNA, the CDR3 is TGTGCCAGCAGCCCCTGGGTTGGGTTGAGGGAGCTGTTTTTT. It codes for CASSPWVGLRELFF. V gene TRBV5-5 combines with J gene TRBJ2-2; D remains unclear. Germline values: CDR1 SGHKS, CDR2 YYEKEE (reference sequence). Trimming removed 4 bases from V and 9 bases from J, with 16 bases in between. The CDR3 has 14 amino acids.

The chain's CDR3 is CASGARDNNSPLHF. In DNA, the CDR3 is TGTGCCAGTGGCGCCAGGGATAATAATTCACCCCTCCACTTT. This chain joins TRBV2 and TRBJ1-6; possibly TRBD1 for D (5 bases). Germline-derived CDR1 and CDR2 are SNHLY and FYNNEI. The ends were cut back, 9 bases at V and 5 bases at J, with 14 bases in the middle. The CDR3 length is 14 residues.

V gene TRBV12-3 or TRBV12-4 combines with J gene TRBJ2-7, with 7 bases lining up with TRBD1. The CDR3 spans 14 residues. V trimming: 1 base; J trimming: 8 bases; junction bases outside the gene matches: 8. The CDR3, as DNA: TGTGCCAGCAGTTTAGGCTCGGGCAGGGGGAAGCAGTACTTC. This encodes CASSLGSGRGKQYF.

Of note for this clonotype: Sequence at one end of the junction differs from germline and may be a read error. The V gene is TRBV5-1, the J gene TRBJ2-7, with unresolved D. The CDR3 sequence is 12 residues long. In germline, CDR1 is SGHRS, CDR2 YFSETQ. CDR3: CASSVGRYEKYF. In DNA, the CDR3 is TGCGCCAGCAGCGTTGGGCGCTACGAGAAGTACTTC.

Worth noting for this clonotype: A read error may account for a junction end that differs from germline. V and J are TRBV10-2 and TRBJ1-2; unclear D gene. Per the germline V gene, CDR1 is WSHSY and CDR2 is SAAADI. The CDR3 is 13 amino acids. CDR3 DNA sequence: TGTGCAAGCAGACACAAGGGATGTAATGGCTACACCTTC. Residues: CASRHKGCNGYTF.

The V gene is TRBV5-1, the J gene TRBJ1-3, with a weak D call TRBD1 (5 bases). This CDR3 region has 17 residues. The germline V and J ends were trimmed by 0 bases and 3 bases, with 16 bases remaining between them. CDR1 is SGHRS, CDR2 YFSETQ, per germline. Written as DNA, the CDR3 is TGCGCCAGCAGCTTGGAGGCGCAGGGCTGCGGTGGAAACACCATATATTTT. Amino acid sequence: CASSLEAQGCGGNTIYF. The full variable domain, rest sourced from reference TRBV5-1 and TRBJ1-3, is KAGVTQTPRYLIKTRGQQVTLSCSPISGHRSVSWYQQTPGQGLQFLFEYFSETQRNKGNFPGRFSGRQFSNSRSEMNVSTLELGDSALYLCASSLEAQGCGGNTIYFGEGSWLTVV.

To note about this clonotype: No conserved phenylalanine or tryptophan ends this CDR3, so it is likely a read error. The chain links TRBV2 to TRBJ2-1; D is possibly TRBD2 (5 bases). The germline CDR1 and CDR2 sequences are SNHLY and FYNNEI. The CDR3 spans 14 residues. V shed 6 bases and J shed 3 bases, with 12 bases lying between them. The CDR3 sequence: CASSVGGSYNEQFV. CDR3 nucleotides: TGTGCCAGCAGCGTAGGTGGGAGCTACAATGAGCAGTTCGTC.